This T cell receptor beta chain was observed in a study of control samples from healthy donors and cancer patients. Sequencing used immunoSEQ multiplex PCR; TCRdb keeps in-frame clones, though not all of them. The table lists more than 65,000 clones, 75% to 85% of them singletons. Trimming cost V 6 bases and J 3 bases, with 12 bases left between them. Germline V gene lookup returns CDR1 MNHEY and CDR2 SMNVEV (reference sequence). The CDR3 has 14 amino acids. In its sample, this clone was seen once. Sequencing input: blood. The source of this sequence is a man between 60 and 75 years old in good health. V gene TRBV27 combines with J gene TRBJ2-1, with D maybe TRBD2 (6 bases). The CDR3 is CASSPGLGYNEQFF. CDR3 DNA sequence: TGTGCCAGCAGCCCGGGACTCGGCTACAATGAGCAGTTCTTC.